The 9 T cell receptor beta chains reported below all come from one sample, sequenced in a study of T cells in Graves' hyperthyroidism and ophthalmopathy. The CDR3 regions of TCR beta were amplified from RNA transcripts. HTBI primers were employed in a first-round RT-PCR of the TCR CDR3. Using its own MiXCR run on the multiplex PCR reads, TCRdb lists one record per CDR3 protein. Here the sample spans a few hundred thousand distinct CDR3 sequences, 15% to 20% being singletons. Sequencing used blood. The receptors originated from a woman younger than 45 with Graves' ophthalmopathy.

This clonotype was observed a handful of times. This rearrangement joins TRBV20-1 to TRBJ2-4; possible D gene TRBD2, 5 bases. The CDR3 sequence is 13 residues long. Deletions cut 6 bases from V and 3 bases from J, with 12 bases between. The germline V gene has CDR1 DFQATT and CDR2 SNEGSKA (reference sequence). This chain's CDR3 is CSAEGGGKNIQYF. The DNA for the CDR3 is TGCAGTGCAGAGGGTGGCGGCAAAAACATTCAGTACTTC.

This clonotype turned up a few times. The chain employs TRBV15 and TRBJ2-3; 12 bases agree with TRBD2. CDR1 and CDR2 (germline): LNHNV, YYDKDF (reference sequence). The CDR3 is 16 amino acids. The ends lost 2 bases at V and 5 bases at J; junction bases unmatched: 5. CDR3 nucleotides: TGTGCCACCAGCAGATATAGACTAGCGGGAGAAGATACGCAGTATTTT. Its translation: CATSRYRLAGEDTQYF.

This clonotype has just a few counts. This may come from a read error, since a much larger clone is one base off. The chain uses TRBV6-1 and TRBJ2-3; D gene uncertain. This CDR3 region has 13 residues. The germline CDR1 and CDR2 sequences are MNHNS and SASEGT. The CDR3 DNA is TGTGCCAGCAGTGCCCGCCTCACAAATACGCAGTATTTT. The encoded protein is CASSARLTNTQYF.

CDR3 protein: CASRPQGPQGTEAFF. The CDR3 bases are TGTGCCAGCAGGCCACAGGGACCTCAGGGTACTGAAGCTTTCTTT. The chain joins TRBV28 to TRBJ1-1; perhaps TRBD1 as D (6 bases). Germline values: CDR1 MDHEN, CDR2 SYDVKM. V was trimmed by 6 bases and J by 5 bases, leaving 19 bases between them. There are 15 residues in the CDR3.

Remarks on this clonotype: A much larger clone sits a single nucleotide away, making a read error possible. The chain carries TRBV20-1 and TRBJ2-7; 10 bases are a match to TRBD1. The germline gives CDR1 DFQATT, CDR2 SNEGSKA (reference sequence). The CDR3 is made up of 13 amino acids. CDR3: CSARDRGSCEQYF. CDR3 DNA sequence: TGCAGTGCTAGGGACAGGGGGTCCTGCGAGCAGTACTTC.

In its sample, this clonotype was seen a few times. DNA for the CDR3: TGTGCCAGCAGCTTACGGGACAGGGCTACCCACGAGCAGTACTTC. It encodes CASSLRDRATHEQYF. The J gene is TRBJ2-7, the V gene TRBV13, with 9 bases aligning to TRBD1. The CDR3 is made up of 15 amino acids. The germline V gene encodes CDR1 PRHDT and CDR2 FYEKMQ (reference sequence). V was pared by 2 bases and J by 5 bases, with 7 bases of the junction left unmatched.

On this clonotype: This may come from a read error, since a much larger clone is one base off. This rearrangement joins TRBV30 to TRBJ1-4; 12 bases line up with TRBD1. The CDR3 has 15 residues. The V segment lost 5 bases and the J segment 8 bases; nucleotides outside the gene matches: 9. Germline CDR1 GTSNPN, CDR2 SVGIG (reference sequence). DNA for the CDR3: TGTGCCTGGGGTGCAACCGGGACAGGGGGCGAAAAACTGTTTTTT. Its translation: CAWGATGTGGEKLFF.

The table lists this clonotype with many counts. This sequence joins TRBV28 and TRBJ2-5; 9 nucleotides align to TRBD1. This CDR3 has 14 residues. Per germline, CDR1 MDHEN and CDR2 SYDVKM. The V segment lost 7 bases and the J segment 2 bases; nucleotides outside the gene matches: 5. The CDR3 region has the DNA TGTGCCAGCAACACGGACAGGGGACAAGAGACCCAGTACTTC. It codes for CASNTDRGQETQYF.

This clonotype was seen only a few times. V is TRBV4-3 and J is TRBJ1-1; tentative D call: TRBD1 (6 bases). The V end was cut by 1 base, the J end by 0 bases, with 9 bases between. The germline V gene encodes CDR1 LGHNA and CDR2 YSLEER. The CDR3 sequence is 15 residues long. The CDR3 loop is CASSQARGMNTEAFF. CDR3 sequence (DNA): TGCGCCAGCAGCCAAGCAAGGGGGATGAACACTGAAGCTTTCTTT.